The present T cell receptor (beta chain) was sequenced within a study of control samples from healthy donors and cancer patients. Generated by immunoSEQ multiplex PCR, the TCRdb table keeps only in-frame clones and is missing some. Seen here are approximately 120,000 clones, approximately 90% observed once, and the top ten hold approximately 18%. This CDR3 contains 13 residues. Trimming took 6 bases from V and 1 from J; bases not matched to a gene: 4. Germline assignment: CDR1 GTSNPN and CDR2 SVGIG (reference sequence). The sequencing sample was made of blood. The origin of this receptor is a woman aged 45-60 years in good health. This chain connects TRBV30 to TRBJ2-3; 7 nucleotides agree with TRBD2. The CDR3 here is CACRGEGTDTQYF. The CDR3 DNA reads TGTGCCTGCCGGGGGGAGGGCACAGATACGCAGTATTTT.